Listed here is a single T cell receptor (beta chain). The table came from immunoSEQ multiplex PCR; TCRdb's copy has only in-frame clones and leaves some out. Among around 92,000 clones listed, about 90% were seen once. The CDR3 has 13 residues. V was trimmed by 6 bases and J by 2 bases, leaving 14 bases between them. CDR1 is SQVTM, CDR2 ANQGSEA, per germline. This sample was included in a study of a mutant IDH1 vaccine in newly diagnosed glioma. The time point is: baseline, week 1 (first vaccination visit). Treatment noted: pre-vaccination baseline after standard-of-care therapy. This clonotype originated in a woman aged 50 to 65 with glioma. Sequencing was performed on PBMCs, taken from a glioma patient treated with radiotherapy, temozolomide or both. The chain is built from TRBV29-1 and TRBJ2-7; tentatively, D is TRBD2 (6 bases). The DNA of the CDR3 is TGCAGCGTGCGGGGCGGGTTAGCCTACGAGCAGTACTTC. Protein product: CSVRGGLAYEQYF.